A selection of T cell receptor beta chains follows, all from one sample in a study of shared clonotypes between healthy human individuals. TCRdb's table, derived via immunoSEQ multiplex PCR, lists solely in-frame clones and lacks some. The data show approximately 2,000,000 clones, with just under 95% seen just once and 1.5% to 2% held by the top ten. The specimen was naive CD8+ T cells from PBMCs. All receptors derive from a man aged 18 to 29 in good health. Some clones in this sample may be carry-over from other donors' samples. CDR3s leave out the opening cysteine and the closing phenylalanine or tryptophan. Fields, in order: V gene, J gene, CDR3 protein.

>TRBV27|TRBJ2-7
ASSLGSALYEQY
>TRBV7-7|TRBJ2-2
ASSLVGGELF
>TRBV7-9|TRBJ2-5
ASSLAPLGETQY
>TRBV7-3|TRBJ1-6
ASSSTGRSGPLH
>TRBV9|TRBJ2-3
ASSPLWAGEDHGTDTQY
>TRBV29-1|TRBJ1-2
SVGRQGWVGYT
>TRBV2|TRBJ2-1
ASSERGTPGDEQF
>TRBV7-3|TRBJ1-2
ASSPLRGGPEGYT
>TRBV6-6|TRBJ1-5
ASSYRSGAGNQPQH
>TRBV9|TRBJ1-2
ASSVEMGERYGYT
>TRBV19|TRBJ2-1
ASSIRDNGGNEQF
>TRBV27|TRBJ1-5
ASAPGRGYQPQH
>TRBV27|TRBJ2-5
ASSGGGTQY
>TRBV2|TRBJ1-4
ASSYSTGGFEKLF
>TRBV5-6|TRBJ2-7
ASSLRQKAYEQY
>TRBV30|TRBJ2-1
AWSWGTGSEQF
>TRBV19|TRBJ2-2
ASNPRQTSVGTGELF
>TRBV5-1|TRBJ2-5
ASRLGGSETQY
>TRBV13|TRBJ2-7
ASSSLPLSGQGAYEQY
>TRBV27|TRBJ2-1
ASSFPGPYNEQF
>TRBV30|TRBJ2-2
ACRPGLALTGELF
>TRBV27|TRBJ2-7
ASSLSAASPYEQY
>TRBV9|TRBJ1-1
ASSATGRSNTEAF
>TRBV6-5|TRBJ2-7
ASSYSTGARIYEQY
>TRBV5-1|TRBJ2-2
ASSFGTTNTGELF
>TRBV19|TRBJ2-7
ASSRAGGPNEQY
>TRBV11-2|TRBJ1-4
ASSFDSTNEKLF
>TRBV7-9|TRBJ2-7
ASSTTSPLLEQY